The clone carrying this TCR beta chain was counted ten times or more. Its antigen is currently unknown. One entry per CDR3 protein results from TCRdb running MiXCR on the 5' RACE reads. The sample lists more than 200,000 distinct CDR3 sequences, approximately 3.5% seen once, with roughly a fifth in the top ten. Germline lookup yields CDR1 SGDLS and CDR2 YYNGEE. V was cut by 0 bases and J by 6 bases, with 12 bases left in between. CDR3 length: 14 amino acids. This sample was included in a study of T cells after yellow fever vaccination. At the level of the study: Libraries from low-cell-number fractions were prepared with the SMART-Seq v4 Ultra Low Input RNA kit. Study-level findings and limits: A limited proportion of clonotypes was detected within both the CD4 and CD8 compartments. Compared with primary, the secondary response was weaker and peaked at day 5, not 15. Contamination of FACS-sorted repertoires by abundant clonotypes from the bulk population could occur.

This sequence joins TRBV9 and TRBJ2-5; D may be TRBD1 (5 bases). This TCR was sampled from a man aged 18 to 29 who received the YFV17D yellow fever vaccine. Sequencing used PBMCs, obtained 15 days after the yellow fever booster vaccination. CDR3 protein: CASSVGQGEQTQYF. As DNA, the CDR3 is TGTGCCAGCAGCGTAGGGCAGGGCGAACAGACCCAGTACTTC. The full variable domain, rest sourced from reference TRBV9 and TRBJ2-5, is DSGVTQTPKHLITATGQRVTLRCSPRSGDLSVYWYQQSLDQGLQFLIQYYNGEERAKGNILERFSAQQFPDLHSELNLSSLELGDSALYFCASSVGQGEQTQYFGPGTRLLVL.